This record concerns one T cell receptor beta chain sequence. There is no known antigen for this receptor. Base qualities are missing; no much larger clone stands one base away. This sample is part of a study of T cells in placental villitis. Notes on the research overall: The study compared placental TCR-beta repertoires across villitis of unknown etiology, gestational-age-matched unaffected controls, and infectious villitis to test an allograft-versus-infection hypothesis. Overall study outcomes, separate from this receptor: CMV-specific clone frequencies were higher in infectious CMV cases than in villitis of unknown etiology (about 0.0099 vs 0.00097), and the villitis of unknown etiology frequencies did not differ from those of controls. Because the paraffin blocks included small amounts of decidua, some of the captured T cells, particularly in controls, may have been decidual rather than villous infiltrates. Sequencing bulk tissue made it impossible to distinguish helper, regulatory or cytotoxic T cells or to tell maternal from fetal T cells, and the approach excluded gamma-delta receptors.

The germline V gene (reference sequence) supplies CDR1 LNHDA and CDR2 SQIVND. The CDR3 contains 15 residues, cysteine and phenylalanine counted. The only DNA kept is the CDR3, 45 bases in frame from the first base. At the junction V is shortened by 3 bases and J by 4 bases; bases outside the gene matches: 5. Five infectious villitis placentae, four with confirmed cytomegalovirus and one with Toxoplasma gondii, were included and were not matched to other groups. Mothers with infectious villitis were younger, had smaller fetuses, and delivered preterm or experienced intrauterine demise in a couple of cases. After delivery, the placentae were collected and evaluated both grossly and histologically, and only then was archival tissue selected. Five 10-micron scrolls were cut from each FFPE block, and DNA was isolated using the AllPrep DNA/RNA FFPE Tissue kit. NanoDrop was used to check DNA concentration and purity, while a Bioanalyzer was used to assess RNA quality.

The immunoSEQ v4 bias-controlled multiplex PCR assay, performed blinded to group allocation, was used to amplify TCR-beta CDR3 regions from genomic DNA. To estimate the quantities of nucleated cells and T cells in each sample, reference gene primers were added alongside the TCR-beta primers. Sequencing of the libraries was performed on an Illumina MiSeq with a 100-cycle paired-end protocol. The authors' analysis ran thus. The immunoSEQ Analyzer software was used to calculate diversity and richness, with richness measured by iChao1 and clonality based on Pielou evenness and Shannon diversity (range 0-1, where higher values mean less diversity). Using confidence 3 and substitution 2, CDR3 amino acid sequences together with their V/J genes were queried against VDJdb for CMV, EBV and influenza A specificities. TCR-beta amino acid clonotype overlap between villitis of unknown etiology, infectious villitis and control repertoires was assessed with the Morisita-Horn index. TCRdb re-hosts the immuneACCESS table, in-frame sequences only. Its copies lack some clones; in the studies checked, an unresolved V gene accounts for under half of them, and the cause for the rest is not known. The D gene and trimming were derived from the DNA, and the V and J assignments and clone size from that table. The sample profile shows 2,500 to 3,500 clones; more than 60% of them were found once. The ten largest account for 15% to 20% of the sample.

Sequencing was done on a sample of placental tissue containing maternal and fetal cells. This chain is built from TRBV19 and TRBJ1-4, with 7 junctional bases fitting TRBD1. The source of this sequence is a human patient with infectious villitis; the placental T cells may come from both mother and fetus. In nucleotides, the sequence is TGTGCCAGTAGTATGACAGGGCTGGATAATGAAAAACTGTTTTTT. Its protein reads: CASSMTGLDNEKLFF.